This T cell receptor beta chain was observed in a study of Graves' ophthalmopathy and Graves' hyperthyroidism. Overall study results and limits: A majority of expanded thyroid clonotypes exceeding 0.001 frequency were likewise present in blood.

This clonotype was observed many times. As yet, its antigen is unknown. Aged 18 to 65, hyperthyroidism patients had been newly diagnosed, with under 2 months' duration. Amplification of the TCR beta CDR3 regions used RNA transcripts (as template). A first-round RT-PCR used HTBI primers, followed by a second-round multiplex PCR. MiXCR, run by TCRdb on the multiplex PCR reads, gives a single entry per CDR3 protein. The sample lists fewer than 650,000 distinct CDR3 sequences, around a fifth occurring once. Germline V gene lookup returns CDR1 MDHEN and CDR2 SYDVKM. The CDR3 length is 14 residues. V was pared by 3 bases and J by 4 bases, with 5 bases of the junction left unmatched.

Source material: peripheral blood. The rearrangement uses TRBV28 and TRBJ2-7; 8 nucleotides agree with TRBD1. This TCR was sampled from a woman in her late teens or twenties with stable Graves' hyperthyroidism. Some clones in this sample may be carry-over from other donors' samples. The CDR3 DNA is TGTGCCAGCAGTTTTGGACAGGGAAAATACGAGCAGTACTTC. Amino acid sequence: CASSFGQGKYEQYF. The whole variable domain, filled in from reference TRBV28 and TRBJ2-7, reads DVKVTQSSRYLVKRTGEKVFLECVQDMDHENMFWYRQDPGLGLRLIYFSYDVKMKEKGDIPEGYSVSREKKERFSLILESASTNQTSMYLCASSFGQGKYEQYFGPGTRLTVT.